This TCR beta chain was sequenced for a study of T cells in Graves' hyperthyroidism and ophthalmopathy. Study background: Peripheral blood was secured at the point of initial diagnosis, before any treatment.

Germline values: CDR1 LNHDA, CDR2 SQIVND (reference sequence). The CDR3 extends over 15 amino acids. Trimming took off 5 bases at V and 5 bases at J, with 16 bases between the two ends. The TCR beta CDR3 regions underwent amplification using RNA transcripts as the source. HTBI primers drove first-round RT-PCR of the TCR CDR3. In TCRdb, the multiplex PCR reads were re-called with MiXCR into one record per CDR3 protein. The table lists approximately 520,000 distinct CDR3 sequences, around a quarter of them singletons. This clonotype was detected a few times. Its antigen is undetermined. Study-level results: Peripheral blood also featured most of the thyroid clonotypes expanded above 0.001.

The PBMCs had their origin in 8.5 to 10 ml of fresh peripheral blood. The chain couples TRBV19 to TRBJ1-5; unclear D gene. The TCR was taken from a woman aged 25 to 39 with Graves' ophthalmopathy. The sample comprised blood. In nucleotides, the CDR3 is TGTGCCAGTAGTCAAATCCCGGAGCCATATCAGCCCCAGCATTTT. Translating gives CASSQIPEPYQPQHF.